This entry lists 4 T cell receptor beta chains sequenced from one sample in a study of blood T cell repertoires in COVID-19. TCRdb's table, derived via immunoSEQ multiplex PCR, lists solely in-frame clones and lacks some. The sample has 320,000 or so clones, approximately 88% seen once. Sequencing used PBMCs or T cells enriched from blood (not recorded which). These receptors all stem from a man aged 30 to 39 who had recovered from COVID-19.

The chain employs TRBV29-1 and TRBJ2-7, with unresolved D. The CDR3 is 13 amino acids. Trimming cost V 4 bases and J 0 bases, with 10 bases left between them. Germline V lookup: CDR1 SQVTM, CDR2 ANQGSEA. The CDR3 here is CSVVDKASYEQYF. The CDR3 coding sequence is TGCAGCGTTGTCGACAAGGCCTCCTACGAGCAGTACTTC.

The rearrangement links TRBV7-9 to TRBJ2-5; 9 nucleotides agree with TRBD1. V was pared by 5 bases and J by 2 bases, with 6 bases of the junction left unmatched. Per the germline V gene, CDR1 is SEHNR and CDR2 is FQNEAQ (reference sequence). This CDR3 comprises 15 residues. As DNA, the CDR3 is TGTGCCAGCAGCCCCGGGACAGGGCCGCAAGAGACCCAGTACTTC. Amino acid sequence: CASSPGTGPQETQYF.

For the CDR3, the DNA is TGTGCCAGCAGCCAACCCGGGACAGATACCTACGAGCAGTACTTC. It specifies CASSQPGTDTYEQYF. The chain combines TRBV27 with TRBJ2-7, with TRBD1 matching over 7 bases. The trim removed 6 bases at V and 2 bases at J, leaving 10 bases unmatched. The CDR3 runs to 15 residues. Looked up from germline, CDR1 is MNHEY and CDR2 is SMNVEV (reference sequence).

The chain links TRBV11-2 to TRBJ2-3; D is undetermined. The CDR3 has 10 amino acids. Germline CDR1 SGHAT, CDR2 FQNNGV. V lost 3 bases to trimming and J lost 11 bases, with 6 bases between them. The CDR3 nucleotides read TGTGCCAGCAGCTTGCGAGAGCAGTATTTT. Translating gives CASSLREQYF.